This T cell receptor beta chain was sequenced during a study of T cell repertoires in cytomegalovirus infection. The wider study: Public TCR beta signatures provided an indication of both CMV infection and a matching HLA type. Study findings and constraints: Ex vivo, HLA-C-restricted CMV-specific TCR beta clonotypes prevailed over the rest of the response. Frequencies of public TCR beta families were cumulated, and this identified carriers of CMV plus the relevant HLA.

In TCRdb, the reads were re-called with MiXCR into one record per CDR3 protein. Among 65,000 to 95,000 distinct CDR3 sequences listed, 3.7% were seen once. The CDR3 totals 13 residues. Trimming removed 0 bases at V and 3 bases at J, with 6 bases between. Looked up from germline, CDR1 is SNHLY and CDR2 is FYNNEI. This clonotype has a count of ten or more. Antigen: not known. The source material was PBMCs. This TCR was sampled from a human donor in good health (CMV status not recorded). Some clones in this sample may be carry-over from other donors' samples. The V and J genes are TRBV2 and TRBJ2-7; D is undetermined. This CDR3 is CASSEARGYEQYF. For the CDR3, the DNA is TGTGCCAGCAGTGAAGCGCGAGGCTACGAGCAGTACTTC. Drawing the rest from reference TRBV2 and TRBJ2-7, the complete variable domain is EPEVTQTPSHQVTQMGQEVILRCVPISNHLYFYWYRQILGQKVEFLVSFYNNEISEKSEIFDDQFSVERPDGSNFTLKIRSTKLEDSAMYFCASSEARGYEQYFGPGTRLTVT.